This T cell receptor (beta chain) was documented in a study of beta chain features in type 1 diabetes. Germline CDR1 MDHEN, CDR2 SYDVKM. Trimming pared 7 bases from V and 8 bases from J, leaving 15 bases between. The CDR3 contains 13 residues. Every bit of the isolated RNA underwent reverse transcription, so sequencing read expressed TCRB transcripts. Sequencing was performed with immunoSEQ multiplex PCR; in TCRdb, only in-frame clones are kept and a portion is missing. The table shows about 930,000 clones, with around a sixth occurring only once. The sequence was collected from a young woman in good health. The J gene is TRBJ1-3, the V gene TRBV28; no clear D. Sequenced: naive CD4+ T cells from blood. The CDR3 loop reads CASTDPTMDTIYF. The CDR3 bases are TGTGCCAGCACCGATCCAACTATGGACACCATATATTTT.